This record looks at one TCR beta chain sequence and its context. The assay was immunoSEQ multiplex PCR, and TCRdb's table has in-frame clones only and misses some. The sample yields around 130,000 clones, approximately 90% seen once. The data originate from a study of blood T cell repertoires in COVID-19. On the study more broadly: T cells, B-cell-depleted T cells, or PBMCs provided the cDNA or gDNA that served as material.

The source of this sequence is a man aged 50-60 years with active or convalescent COVID-19. Sequencing was performed on peripheral blood.

Here the CDR3 DNA reads TGCGCCAGCAGCTTGCTAGCGGGAAGTTCAGATACGCAGTATTTT. Its translation is CASSLLAGSSDTQYF. V gene TRBV5-1 combines with J gene TRBJ2-3; 9 bases match TRBD2. Germline V lookup: CDR1 SGHRS, CDR2 YFSETQ. The CDR3 length is 15 residues. Unmatched junction bases numbered 4, after V lost 1 base and J lost 4 bases.